This T cell receptor beta chain was obtained from a study of control samples from healthy donors and cancer patients. CDR1 and CDR2 (germline): SSHAT, FNYEAQ (reference sequence). V dropped 5 bases and J dropped 0 bases, with 7 bases sitting between them. This CDR3 region has 13 residues. The data were produced by immunoSEQ multiplex PCR, yet TCRdb's version contains in-frame clones alone and is incomplete. The table records about 58,000 clones, about 95% of them present only once. Sequencing used blood. This receptor was taken from a man aged 25 to 40 in good health. V is TRBV7-7 and J is TRBJ1-1; the D is unclear. The CDR3 region is CASSPGLNTEAFF. The CDR3 DNA is TGTGCCAGCAGCCCTGGGCTGAACACTGAAGCTTTCTTT.